The T cell receptor beta chain described here comes from a study of long-term antiretroviral therapy in people with HIV. As concerns this clone: Its antigen is undetermined.

The assay used was immunoSEQ (version v3.0), run at survey level. Each sample had sequencing targeting about 40,000-55,000 T-cell genomes. Generated by immunoSEQ multiplex PCR, the TCRdb table keeps only in-frame clones and is missing some. Of 30,000 to 40,000 clones listed, approximately 93% are singletons. V shed 4 bases and J shed 2 bases, with 12 bases lying between them. From germline, CDR1 is SGHNT and CDR2 YENEEA. The CDR3 runs to 15 residues. Overall study findings and caveats: Clones that had undergone expansion before ART prevailed in the repertoire throughout all time points.

The sample was unsorted PBMCs, taken 5.1 years after starting antiretroviral therapy. The clonotype originates from a woman aged 50 to 60 with HIV. The chain couples TRBV11-3 to TRBJ1-3, with a tentative D call TRBD1 (5 bases). CDR3 region: CASSYSGGPGNTIYF. CDR3 in DNA: TGTGCCAGCAGCTATAGTGGGGGACCTGGAAACACCATATATTTT.